One and the same sample provided the 31 T cell receptor beta chains below, sequenced in a study of Ad26.COV2.S vaccination and SARS-CoV-2 variants. Specified treatment: 19 received Ad26.COV2.S at low or high dose, single or two shots; about 5 received placebo; per-sample allocation not given. Specimen acquisition occurred on day 63 following the initial vaccine or placebo injection. Clones were sequenced by immunoSEQ multiplex PCR, and TCRdb holds only the in-frame ones, with some missing. The sample yields roughly 510,000 clones, roughly 89% seen once. The material sequenced was peripheral blood, taken in a trial of Ad26.COV2.S vaccine versus placebo. These receptor sequences come from a person aged 18 to 65 who received the Ad26.COV2.S COVID-19 vaccine or a placebo.

The chain is built from TRBV25-1 and TRBJ2-6, with D uncertain. Trimming pared 3 bases from V and 2 bases from J, leaving 8 bases between. There are 15 residues in the CDR3. The germline V gene has CDR1 MGHDK and CDR2 SYGVNS. In DNA, the CDR3 is TGTGCCAGCAGTGACATAGTCCCTGGGGCCAACGTCCTGACTTTC. It yields the protein CASSDIVPGANVLTF.

As DNA, the CDR3 is TGTGCCAGCACCTCCAGAGGGGTGAATGAGCAGTTCTTC. Translation: CASTSRGVNEQFF. The gene calls are TRBV3-1 (or the pseudogene TRBV3-2) and TRBJ2-1; TRBD1 or TRBD2 may be the D gene (5 bases each). This CDR3 has 13 amino acids. Germline V gene sequence: CDR1 LGHDT, CDR2 YNNKEL (reference sequence). Trimming pared 7 bases from V and 7 bases from J, leaving 14 bases between.

This sequence joins TRBV18 and TRBJ1-2; possible D gene TRBD1, 5 bases. V dropped 0 bases and J dropped 4 bases, with 12 bases sitting between them. In germline, CDR1 is KGHSH, CDR2 LQKENI. This CDR3 has 15 residues. This CDR3 reads CASSPPLLGTYGYTF. The DNA of the CDR3 is TGTGCCAGCTCACCACCGTTGTTAGGGACCTATGGCTACACCTTC.

The chain joins TRBV29-1 to TRBJ2-3, with TRBD1 identical over 9 bases. The CDR3 contains 13 residues. Germline CDR1 SQVTM, CDR2 ANQGSEA. The J segment lost 0 bases and the V segment lost 7 bases, leaving 2 bases of the junction unmatched. The CDR3 here is CSADRGSTDTQYF. CDR3 in DNA: TGCAGCGCCGACAGGGGGAGCACAGATACGCAGTATTTT.

This chain joins TRBV5-6 and TRBJ2-2; D unresolved. The V gene's germline CDR1 is SGHDT and CDR2 YYEEEE. This CDR3 is built from 15 residues. V shed 2 bases and J shed 1 base, with 9 bases lying between them. CDR3 DNA sequence: TGTGCCAGCAGCTTCGAGACGCGGAACACCGGGGAGCTGTTTTTT. Protein: CASSFETRNTGELFF.

V and J are TRBV6-2 or TRBV6-3 and TRBJ2-3, with 8 positions matching TRBD1. The CDR3 loop spans 16 amino acids. Germline values: CDR1 MNHEY, CDR2 SVGEGT. J lost 3 bases, V lost 1 base, and 6 bases had no gene match. CDR3 in DNA: TGTGCCAGCAGTTACTTCATGAGGACAGGGACAGATACGCAGTATTTT. Translating it yields CASSYFMRTGTDTQYF.

The chain employs TRBV5-1 and TRBJ2-5; perhaps TRBD1 as D (8 bases). V was cut by 2 bases and J by 4 bases, with 36 bases left in between. This CDR3 is built from 22 residues. In germline, CDR1 is SGHRS, CDR2 YFSETQ. The CDR3 DNA reads as TGCGCCAGCAGCTTAGATGGACAGGGTAAAGGACTAGTCCTACCGGGTAGAGAGACCCAGTACTTC. Its translation: CASSLDGQGKGLVLPGRETQYF.

Remarks on this clone: Within the sample, other DNA sequences also encode this same CDR3. The V and J genes are TRBV5-1 and TRBJ2-3; D uncertain. V was shortened by 1 base and J by 0 bases, with 9 bases between the two germline ends. CDR3 length equals 15 residues. The germline gives CDR1 SGHRS, CDR2 YFSETQ. The CDR3 reads CASSLTGTSTDTQYF. The CDR3 nucleotides are TGCGCCAGCAGCTTGACTGGTACTAGCACAGATACGCAGTATTTT. The full variable domain, its missing parts supplied by reference TRBV5-1 and TRBJ2-3, is KAGVTQTPRYLIKTRGQQVTLSCSPISGHRSVSWYQQTPGQGLQFLFEYFSETQRNKGNFPGRFSGRQFSNSRSEMNVSTLELGDSALYLCASSLTGTSTDTQYFGPGTRLTVL.

The chain employs TRBV6-6 and TRBJ2-1, with D tentatively TRBD2 (5 bases). V gave up 0 bases and J gave up 8 bases, with 14 bases separating them. The CDR3 length is 15 residues. Germline CDR1 is MNHNY and CDR2 is SVGAGI (reference sequence). CDR3 in DNA: TGTGCCAGCAGTTACTCGATGAGGTCCGGGGATGAGCAGTTCTTC. This encodes CASSYSMRSGDEQFF.

The chain couples TRBV7-2 to TRBJ2-7; tentative D call: TRBD1 (6 bases). Germline CDR1 is SGHTA and CDR2 is FQGNSA. The CDR3 runs 15 residues. V gave up 1 base and J gave up 2 bases, with 12 bases separating them. CDR3 bases: TGTGCCAGCAGCTTAGTACCCGACAGGACCTACGAGCAGTACTTC. This gives the protein CASSLVPDRTYEQYF.

This chain links TRBV30 with TRBJ2-7; D might be TRBD1 (6 bases). Per the germline V gene, CDR1 is GTSNPN and CDR2 is SVGIG (reference sequence). The CDR3 sequence is 12 residues long. V lost 4 bases and J 7 bases, leaving 14 bases between the germline ends. CDR3 residues: CAWTRDNLEQYF. DNA for the CDR3: TGTGCCTGGACCCGGGACAACTTGGAGCAGTACTTC. Combining the CDR3 with reference TRBV30 and TRBJ2-7 gives the whole variable domain SQTIHQWPATLVQPVGSPLSLECTVEGTSNPNLYWYRQAAGRGLQLLFYSVGIGQISSEVPQNLSASRPQDRQFILSSKKLLLSDSGFYLCAWTRDNLEQYFGPGTRLTVT.

Turning to this clone: Other DNA sequences in the sample encode the same CDR3. V and J are TRBV7-9 and TRBJ2-6; the D gene could be TRBD1 or TRBD2 (6 bases each). The V and J ends lost 0 bases and 2 bases respectively, with 8 bases between them. Germline V CDR1 and CDR2: SEHNR, FQNEAQ (reference sequence). The CDR3 runs to 16 residues. CDR3 bases: TGTGCCAGCAGCTTAGCGGGGGGCGCTGGGGCCAACGTCCTGACTTTC. Translating it yields CASSLAGGAGANVLTF.

This rearrangement joins TRBV2 to TRBJ2-1; TRBD2 matches at 14 bases. Looked up from germline, CDR1 is SNHLY and CDR2 is FYNNEI. With 6 bases clipped from V and 8 bases from J, the junction kept 9 bases outside the gene matches. The CDR3 spans 16 residues. CDR3: CASRVGTSGRFDEQFF. The CDR3 region has the DNA TGTGCCAGCAGGGTAGGGACTAGCGGGAGATTCGATGAGCAGTTCTTC.

The chain carries TRBV6-5 and TRBJ1-6; TRBD1 matches at 7 bases. This CDR3 contains 16 residues. Germline V lookup: CDR1 MNHEY, CDR2 SVGAGI. Unmatched junction bases numbered 12, after V lost 4 bases and J lost 9 bases. CDR3 in amino acids: CASSSPPEGAGSPLHF. The CDR3 nucleotides read TGTGCCAGCAGTTCCCCTCCAGAGGGGGCGGGTTCACCCCTCCACTTT.

The sample holds a few counts of this clone. This chain connects TRBV6-5 to TRBJ1-2; 7 nucleotides align to TRBD1. In germline, CDR1 is MNHEY, CDR2 SVGAGI. The CDR3 consists of 15 residues. The V segment lost 4 bases and the J segment 2 bases; nucleotides outside the gene matches: 7. CDR3 sequence (DNA): TGTGCCAGCAGTTCCAGACAGGGACTAAACTATGGCTACACCTTC. Encoded protein: CASSSRQGLNYGYTF.

The chain recombines TRBV24-1 with TRBJ2-3, with D perhaps assigned TRBD1 or TRBD2 (5 bases each). V lost 3 bases and J lost 0, with 12 bases in between. The CDR3 runs to 16 residues. Germline values: CDR1 KGHDR, CDR2 SFDVKD. CDR3 in DNA: TGTGCCACCAGTGATCCCCAGGGACGAAGCACAGATACGCAGTATTTT. It is translated as CATSDPQGRSTDTQYF.

The chain carries TRBV29-1 and TRBJ2-6; D not certain. The V end lost 7 bases, the J end lost 0 bases, and 13 bases lay between the germline ends. This CDR3 spans 15 amino acids. Germline V CDR1 and CDR2: SQVTM, ANQGSEA. The CDR3 is CSASHQRSGANVLTF. The DNA of the CDR3 is TGCAGCGCGTCACACCAACGCTCTGGGGCCAACGTCCTGACTTTC.

The chain is built from TRBV11-1 and TRBJ2-7; D uncertain. The germline CDR1 and CDR2 sequences are SGHAT and FQDESV (reference sequence). Trimming pared 2 bases from V and 5 bases from J, leaving 13 bases between. The CDR3 spans 14 residues. For the CDR3, the DNA is TGTGCCAGCAGCTTAACCCGATTAAGCAACGAGCAGTACTTC. This codes for CASSLTRLSNEQYF.

The rearrangement links TRBV30 to TRBJ1-2; TRBD1 matches 11 bases. The CDR3 contains 15 residues. Germline-derived CDR1 and CDR2 are GTSNPN and SVGIG (reference sequence). V was clipped by 1 base and J by 3 bases; unmatched bases: 4. CDR3 nucleotides: TGTGCCTGGAGTGCAGGACAGGGGGCTTACTATGGCTACACCTTC. As protein: CAWSAGQGAYYGYTF.

The CDR3 sequence: CASSLFGGLSSGYGYTF. The DNA of the CDR3 is TGTGCCAGCAGCTTATTTGGGGGGCTCAGTTCGGGCTATGGCTACACCTTC. This chain uses TRBV7-9 with TRBJ1-2, with D possibly TRBD1 on 6 matching bases. CDR1 is SEHNR, CDR2 FQNEAQ, per germline (reference sequence). V lost 2 bases, J lost 4 bases, and 20 bases lay in between. This CDR3 comprises 17 residues.

The V call is TRBV6-7, the J call TRBJ2-7; D is ambiguous. TRBV6-7 counts as an open reading frame of uncertain function. CDR3 size: 11 residues. V lost 6 bases, J lost 11 bases, and 14 bases lay in between. CDR3 loop: CASSLYVPKYF. The CDR3 DNA sequence: TGTGCCAGCAGCCTCTATGTACCTAAGTACTTC.

The gene calls are TRBV5-1 and TRBJ2-7, with TRBD2 identical over 12 bases. Germline V CDR1 and CDR2: SGHRS, YFSETQ. This CDR3 spans 15 amino acids. The ends lost 4 bases at V and 4 bases at J; junction bases unmatched: 6. The CDR3 DNA reads as TGCGCCAGCAGCCCCGGACTAGCGGGAATATACGAGCAGTACTTC. Translating gives CASSPGLAGIYEQYF. Using reference TRBV5-1 and TRBJ2-7 for the parts outside the CDR3, the full variable domain is KAGVTQTPRYLIKTRGQQVTLSCSPISGHRSVSWYQQTPGQGLQFLFEYFSETQRNKGNFPGRFSGRQFSNSRSEMNVSTLELGDSALYLCASSPGLAGIYEQYFGPGTRLTVT.

The genes are TRBV30 and TRBJ2-1, with 12 nucleotides matching TRBD2. The J segment lost 3 bases and the V segment lost 1 base, leaving 7 bases of the junction unmatched. Germline V gene lookup returns CDR1 GTSNPN and CDR2 SVGIG (reference sequence). This CDR3 has 17 amino acids. CDR3 region: CAWSGLAGGRGYNEQFF. The CDR3 DNA reads TGTGCCTGGAGTGGTCTAGCGGGAGGGCGGGGCTACAATGAGCAGTTCTTC.

This rearrangement joins TRBV2 to TRBJ1-4; no firm D call. Germline CDR1 reads SNHLY; CDR2 reads FYNNEI. Trimming pared 5 bases from V and 7 bases from J, leaving 11 bases between. This CDR3 is built from 13 residues. CDR3 sequence: CASSSGLGEKLFF. The CDR3 DNA sequence: TGTGCCAGCAGTTCCGGGTTGGGTGAAAAACTGTTTTTT. Filled out from reference TRBV2 and TRBJ1-4, the complete variable domain reads EPEVTQTPSHQVTQMGQEVILRCVPISNHLYFYWYRQILGQKVEFLVSFYNNEISEKSEIFDDQFSVERPDGSNFTLKIRSTKLEDSAMYFCASSSGLGEKLFFGSGTQLSVL.

V is TRBV29-1 and J is TRBJ2-5; D is undetermined. The V end lost 6 bases, the J end lost 2 bases, and 13 bases lay between the germline ends. This CDR3 contains 13 residues. Germline loops: CDR1 SQVTM, CDR2 ANQGSEA. The CDR3 is CSVSRSEQETQYF. In DNA, the CDR3 is TGCAGCGTCTCGAGGTCTGAACAAGAGACCCAGTACTTC. The full variable domain, completed using reference TRBV29-1 and TRBJ2-5, is SAVISQKPSRDICQRGTSLTIQCQVDSQVTMMFWYRQQPGQSLTLIATANQGSEATYESGFVIDKFPISRPNLTFSTLTVSNMSPEDSSIYLCSVSRSEQETQYFGPGTRLLVL.

V gene TRBV6-6 combines with J gene TRBJ1-4; perhaps TRBD1 as D (5 bases). Trimming left V 5 bases short and J 10 bases short, with 11 bases between. The CDR3 consists of 12 residues. Germline V gene sequence: CDR1 MNHNY, CDR2 SVGAGI (reference sequence). This CDR3 reads CASSSQGGKLFF. The CDR3 DNA is TGTGCCAGCAGTAGCCAGGGAGGAAAACTGTTTTTT.

V is TRBV9 and J is TRBJ2-7, with 9 bases aligning to TRBD1. V was pared by 4 bases and J by 5 bases, with 4 bases of the junction left unmatched. Germline V gives CDR1 SGDLS, CDR2 YYNGEE. The CDR3 extends over 13 amino acids. CDR3 sequence reads: CASSTGDRDEQYF. The CDR3 DNA reads TGTGCCAGCAGCACTGGGGACAGGGACGAGCAGTACTTC.

This chain uses TRBV28 with TRBJ2-3, with TRBD1 matching over 10 bases. The CDR3 is 15 amino acids. CDR1 and CDR2 (germline): MDHEN, SYDVKM. The junction had 5 bases not matched to a gene; V was cut back by 4 bases and J by 4 bases. The CDR3 DNA is TGTGCCAGCAGTTCAGGAGGACAGGGGGCAGATACGCAGTATTTT. Its protein product is CASSSGGQGADTQYF.

The chain uses TRBV1 and TRBJ2-1; TRBD2, the table's D call, lacks a check against the DNA. TRBV1 is recorded as a pseudogene. The CDR3 has 16 residues. CDR3 protein: CTSSHRLAGADNEQFF. CDR3 coding DNA: TGCACCAGCAGCCACCGACTAGCGGGAGCCGACAATGAGCAGTTCTTC.

This clone was recorded once. V and J are TRBV28 and TRBJ2-5; 11 bases match TRBD2. V lost 5 bases, J lost 4 bases, and 6 bases stayed unmatched. Germline CDR1 reads MDHEN; CDR2 reads SYDVKM. The CDR3 has 15 amino acids. CDR3 amino acids: CASSQTGTSGETQYF. For the CDR3, the DNA is TGTGCCAGCAGTCAGACCGGGACTAGCGGAGAGACCCAGTACTTC.

This chain uses TRBV4-3 with TRBJ2-3; TRBD1 might be the D (5 bases). Germline V lookup: CDR1 LGHNA, CDR2 YSLEER. The V end was cut by 4 bases, the J end by 0 bases, with 14 bases between. The CDR3 has 16 residues. CDR3 in DNA: TGCGCCAGCAGCCTCAGTGGGGCGGTTAGCACAGATACGCAGTATTTT. Protein product: CASSLSGAVSTDTQYF.